This record covers a single TCR beta chain. This clonotype has just a few counts. Its antigen is not yet known. No base quality information exists; no much larger clone differs at one position. Every donor was a healthy Caucasian. The twin cohort comprised three pairs of female monozygotic twins, all aged about 18 to 30 years. Positive isolation kits from Invitrogen were used to isolate CD4+ and CD8+ T cell populations. CDR1 and CDR2 (LGHDT, YNNKEL) derive from the germline V gene (reference sequence). Trimming takes 2 bases from V and 2 bases from J, and the germline ends sit 12 bases apart. Measured from the cysteine to the phenylalanine, the CDR3 is 15 residues long. The DNA shown is the 45-base CDR3, in frame from base 1. The library came from 5' RACE. The data were produced on an Illumina HiSeq 2000. A universal primer binding site was added through template switching, and the final cDNA carried a unique molecular identifier so that TCR cDNA molecules could be counted accurately. Specific primers in the conserved constant-segment region were used to synthesize first-strand cDNA for the TCR alpha and beta chains. To control for contamination, every cDNA library was double barcoded, receiving both a SMART-Mk sample barcode and Illumina barcodes. TruSeq adapter sequences along with Illumina sample barcodes were introduced in two successive PCR steps. Sequencing of the TCR alpha and beta cDNA libraries was done on the Illumina HiSeq platform using custom primers. In the paper's pipeline: MiGEC processed the raw reads to extract unique molecular identifiers, while MiXCR was used to determine the CDR3 positions. Recombination models were inferred per individual with the repgenHMM and IGoR tools using an EM algorithm. Shared clonotype analysis was performed with the tcR package in R, normalizing sharing by the product of cloneset sizes. To study raw recombination without the effects of thymic and clonal selection, out-of-frame nonproductive sequences were analyzed. TCRdb redid the processing of the public reads, applying fastp at Q25 and MiXCR, and retained in-frame beta chains. Each record represents a unique CDR3 protein, reported with the most common genes and DNA among its rows. The V and J calls come from TCRdb's annotation, not from the publication. The sample includes about 530,000 distinct CDR3 sequences, with about 16% observed a single time. About 0.47% of the sample rests with the top ten.

The source of the sample is a study of identical twins (dated by TCRdb to 2015 to 2016). Study-level background: The study deep-sequenced TCR alpha and beta repertoires from monozygotic twins, unrelated adults of various ages and cord blood to test whether fetal clonotypes persist. Replicate twin experiments were performed at different times using different library preparation protocols to rule out contamination.

General conclusions and limits of the study: Abundant cord blood beta clonotypes had fewer insertions, young adult naive repertoires showed a similar but weaker trend, and memory repertoires showed no such trend. In monozygotic twins, out-of-frame TCR alpha sharing was systematically underestimated by recombination models, although the models agreed with sharing between unrelated individuals. Because the same donors could not be followed over many years, the conclusions relied on cross-sectional statistical analysis. Excess twin sharing in beta out-of-frame sequences was weaker because fewer shared sequences lowered the signal-to-noise ratio. Zero-insertion analyses could be partly confounded by invariant T cells such as MAIT and iNKT, though diverse VJ usage argued against such confounding for most clonotypes. Compared with coincidental sharing between unrelated individuals, out-of-frame TCR alpha sequences shared between twins showed an excess of sequences with low generation probability.

This sample was also put to use in a study of yellow fever vaccine responses in identical twins. The second publication reports: The T cell response to vaccination in identical twins was reported by the authors to appear partly convergent and partly personalized. Focusing on identical twins, the study followed the T cell clones that responded to the vaccine, and did so with precision.

This clonotype was sampled from a young woman in good health. Recombination connected TRBV3-1 to TRBJ2-5, and possibly TRBD2, on 5 matching bases. The sequenced material came from CD4+ T cells sorted from blood. The CDR3 reads as follows: CASSQRAVLQETQYF. The bases are TGTGCCAGCAGCCAACGAGCGGTCTTACAAGAGACCCAGTACTTC.